This TCR beta chain derives from a study of T cell changes during pregnancy in multiple sclerosis. TCRdb's copy holds only in-frame clones and misses some; the assay was immunoSEQ multiplex PCR. The sample contains 55,000 to 95,000 clones, about 92% of which appear only once. This CDR3 contains 12 residues. Trimming removed 5 bases at V and 8 bases at J, with 13 bases between. The germline CDR1 and CDR2 sequences are SGHRS and YFSETQ. The TCR originated in a female donor in good health, enrolled as a control in a pregnancy study. The source was peripheral blood, collected in the second trimester of pregnancy. This chain connects TRBV5-1 to TRBJ1-2; tentative D call: TRBD1 (6 bases). CDR3 bases: TGCGCCAGCAGGGAGATAGGGGGAGGCTACACCTTC. This translates into CASREIGGGYTF.